Sequencing of this T cell receptor beta chain was carried out in a study of CD8+CD57+ T cells in acquired aplastic anemia (dated by TCRdb to between 2018 and 2020). A note on the overall study: A mean of around 3.3 ug of DNA, ranging from roughly 0.2 to 27.4 ug, was extracted from sorted CD4+ and CD8+ cells. A CD8+CD57+ expansion meant a frequency higher than the mean frequency seen in healthy subjects.

TCR beta VDJ combination and CDR3 sequence profiling used genomic DNA as the template. An Illumina HiSeq 2000 was the platform used for TCR repertoire sequencing. Processing in the source paper ran as follows. Repertoire assessment relied on Simpson's diversity index, CDR3 size and DJ length profiles, and TRBV/TRBJ rearrangement plots. Whichever DNA sequence was most abundant in the deep sequencing data was defined as the immunodominant clone. CDR3 amino acid sequences were checked for sharing across subjects and were also compared against the VDJdb database and published repertoires. TCRdb cleaned the public reads at Q25 with fastp, built clones with MiXCR and kept in-frame beta chains. Every CDR3 protein is listed once, alongside the most common genes and DNA of its rows. V and J calls and clone size were set by TCRdb, not the authors. This sample holds around 220,000 distinct CDR3 sequences; almost 50% were observed only once. Around 20% of the sample lies in the top ten.

Turning to this clonotype: The target of this receptor is not known. Per-nucleotide qualities are absent, and no much larger clonotype sits a single base away.

Patients chosen for sequencing had shown expansion of CD8+CD57+ cells by flow cytometry. Severe acquired aplastic anemia was diagnosed in all patients according to International Study of Aplastic Anemia and Agranulocytosis and Camitta criteria. Patients had received no therapy at the time of blood sampling. The study deep-sequenced TCR repertoires of sorted CD4+ and CD8+ blood T cells from severe aplastic anemia patients and healthy subjects. Patients were enrolled in the USA under clinicaltrials.gov protocols 00001620, 01623167, 00001397, 00071045, 00081523 and 00961064. Ficoll-Paque density gradient centrifugation was used to isolate peripheral blood mononuclear cells. Before DNA was extracted, CD4+ and CD8+ T cells were sorted using either FACS or magnetic beads. Broad study findings and their caveats: Roughly 29 CD8+ CDR3 sequences were found to be shared between patients and controls, but these sequences appeared to be highly expressed in patients and within the immunodominant clones of the patients. Patients and healthy controls showed no significant difference in CD8+ Simpson's diversity (P=0.060).

Reading from cysteine to phenylalanine, the CDR3 counts 15 amino acids. Here the CDR3 DNA is all that survives: 45 bases in frame from base 1. V and J lose 2 bases and 4 bases, and a span of 14 bases separates them. As encoded in the germline V gene, CDR1 is MNHEY while CDR2 is SVGAGI. What was sequenced was sorted CD4+, CD8+, or CD8+CD57+ T cells (not recorded which) from PBMCs. The V and J genes are TRBV6-5 and TRBJ2-5; TRBD1 could be the D gene, as 6 bases match. The sequence was collected from a human donor with aplastic anemia. The sequence in DNA is TGTGCCAGCAGTTACCAGGACAGATCAGGAGAGACCCAGTACTTC. This is translated as CASSYQDRSGETQYF.